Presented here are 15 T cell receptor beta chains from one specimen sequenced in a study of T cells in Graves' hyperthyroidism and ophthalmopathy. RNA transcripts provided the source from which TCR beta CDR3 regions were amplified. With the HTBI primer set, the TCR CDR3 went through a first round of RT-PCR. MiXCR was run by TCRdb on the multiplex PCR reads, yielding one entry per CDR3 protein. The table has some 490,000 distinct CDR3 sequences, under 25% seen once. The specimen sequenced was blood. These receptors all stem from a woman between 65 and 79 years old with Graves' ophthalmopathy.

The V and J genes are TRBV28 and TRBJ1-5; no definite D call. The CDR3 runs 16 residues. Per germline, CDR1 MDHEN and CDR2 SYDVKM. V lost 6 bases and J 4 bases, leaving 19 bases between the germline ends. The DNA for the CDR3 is TGTGCCAGCAGCCTCCTTCGTTTGGCAGCAAATCAGCCCCAGCATTTT. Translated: CASSLLRLAANQPQHF.

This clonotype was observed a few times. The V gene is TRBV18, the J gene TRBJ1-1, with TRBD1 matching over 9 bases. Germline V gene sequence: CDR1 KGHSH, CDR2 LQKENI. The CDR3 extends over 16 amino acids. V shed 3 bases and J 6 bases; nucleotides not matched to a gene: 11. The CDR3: CASSPFAPGQGPEAFF. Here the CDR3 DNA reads TGTGCCAGCTCACCCTTTGCGCCGGGACAGGGCCCTGAAGCTTTCTTT. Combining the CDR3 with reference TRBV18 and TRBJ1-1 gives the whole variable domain NAGVMQNPRHLVRRRGQEARLRCSPMKGHSHVYWYRQLPEEGLKFMVYLQKENIIDESGMPKERFSAEFPKEGPSILRIQQVVRGDSAAYFCASSPFAPGQGPEAFFGQGTRLTVV.

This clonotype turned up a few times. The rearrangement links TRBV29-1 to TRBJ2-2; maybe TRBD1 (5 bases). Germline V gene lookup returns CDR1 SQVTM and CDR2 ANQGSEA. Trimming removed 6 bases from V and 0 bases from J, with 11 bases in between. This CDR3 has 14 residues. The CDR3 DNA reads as TGCAGCGTGCTACAGGACGCGAACACCGGGGAGCTGTTTTTT. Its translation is CSVLQDANTGELFF.

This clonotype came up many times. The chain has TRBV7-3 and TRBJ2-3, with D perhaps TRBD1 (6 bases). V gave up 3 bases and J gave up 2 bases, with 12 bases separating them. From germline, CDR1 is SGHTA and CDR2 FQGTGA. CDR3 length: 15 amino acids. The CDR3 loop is CASSFHQGSTDTQYF. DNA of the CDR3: TGTGCCAGCAGCTTTCATCAGGGGTCCACAGATACGCAGTATTTT.

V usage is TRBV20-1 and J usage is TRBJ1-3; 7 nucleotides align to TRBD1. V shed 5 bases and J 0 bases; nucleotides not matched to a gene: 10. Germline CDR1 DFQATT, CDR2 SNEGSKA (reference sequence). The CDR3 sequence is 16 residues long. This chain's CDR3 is CSARGGSAISGNTIYF. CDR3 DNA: TGCAGTGCTCGAGGGGGCAGTGCGATCTCTGGAAACACCATATATTTT.

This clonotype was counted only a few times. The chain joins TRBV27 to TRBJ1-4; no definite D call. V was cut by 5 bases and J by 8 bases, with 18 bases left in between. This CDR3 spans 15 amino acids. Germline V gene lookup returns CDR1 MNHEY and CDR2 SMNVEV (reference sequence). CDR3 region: CASSVLGEREEKLFF. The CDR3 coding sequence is TGTGCCAGCAGTGTCCTTGGGGAGAGGGAGGAAAAACTGTTTTTT.

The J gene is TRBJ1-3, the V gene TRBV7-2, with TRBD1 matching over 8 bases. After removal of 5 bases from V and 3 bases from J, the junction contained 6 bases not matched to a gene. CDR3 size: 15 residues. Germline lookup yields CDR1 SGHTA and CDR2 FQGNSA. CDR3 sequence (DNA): TGTGCCAGCAGCGACTCAGGGGGCAATGGAAACACCATATATTTT. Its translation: CASSDSGGNGNTIYF.

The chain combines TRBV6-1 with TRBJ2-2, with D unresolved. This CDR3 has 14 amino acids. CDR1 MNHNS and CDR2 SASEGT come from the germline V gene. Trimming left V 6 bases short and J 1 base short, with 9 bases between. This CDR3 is CASSPLRNTGELFF. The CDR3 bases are TGTGCCAGCAGCCCCTTACGGAACACCGGGGAGCTGTTTTTT.

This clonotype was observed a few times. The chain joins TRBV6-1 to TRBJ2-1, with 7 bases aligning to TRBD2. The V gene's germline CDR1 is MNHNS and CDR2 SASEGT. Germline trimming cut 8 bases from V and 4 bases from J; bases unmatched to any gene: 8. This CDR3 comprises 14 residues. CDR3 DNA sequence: TGTGCCAGCGTAAGGGCTAGCGGTTACAATGAGCAGTTCTTC. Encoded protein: CASVRASGYNEQFF.

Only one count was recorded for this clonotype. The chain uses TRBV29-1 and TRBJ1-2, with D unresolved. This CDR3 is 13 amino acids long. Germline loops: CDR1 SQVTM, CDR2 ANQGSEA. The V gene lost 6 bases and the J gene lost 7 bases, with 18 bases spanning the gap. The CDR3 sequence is CSVRLAGMRGYTF. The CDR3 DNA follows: TGCAGCGTCCGACTGGCGGGGATGCGTGGCTACACCTTC.

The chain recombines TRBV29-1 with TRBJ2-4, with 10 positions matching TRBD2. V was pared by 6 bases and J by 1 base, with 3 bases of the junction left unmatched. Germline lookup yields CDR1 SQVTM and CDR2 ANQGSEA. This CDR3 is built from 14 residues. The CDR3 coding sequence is TGCAGCGTGAGTAGCGGGGGGGCCAAAAACATTCAGTACTTC. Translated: CSVSSGGAKNIQYF.

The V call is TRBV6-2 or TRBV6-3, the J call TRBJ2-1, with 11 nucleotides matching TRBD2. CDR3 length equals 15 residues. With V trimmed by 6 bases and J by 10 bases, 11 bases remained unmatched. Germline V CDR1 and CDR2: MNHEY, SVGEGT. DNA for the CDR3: TGTGCCAGCAGCTTCACTAGCGGGAGCACAGGGGAGCAGTTCTTC. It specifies CASSFTSGSTGEQFF.

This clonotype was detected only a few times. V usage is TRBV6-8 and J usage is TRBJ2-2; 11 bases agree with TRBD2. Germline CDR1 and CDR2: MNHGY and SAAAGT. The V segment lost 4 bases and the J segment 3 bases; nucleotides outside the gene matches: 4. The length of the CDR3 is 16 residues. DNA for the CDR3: TGTGCCAGCAGTTCTCTACTAGCGGGAGACACCGGGGAGCTGTTTTTT. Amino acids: CASSSLLAGDTGELFF.

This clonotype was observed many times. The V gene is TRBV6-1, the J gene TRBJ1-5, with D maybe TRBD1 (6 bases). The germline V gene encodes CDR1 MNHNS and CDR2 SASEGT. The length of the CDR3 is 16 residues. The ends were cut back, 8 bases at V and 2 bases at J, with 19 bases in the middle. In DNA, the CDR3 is TGTGCCAGCGGTGGGAACGGGGGCTCGGGCAATCAGCCCCAGCATTTT. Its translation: CASGGNGGSGNQPQHF.

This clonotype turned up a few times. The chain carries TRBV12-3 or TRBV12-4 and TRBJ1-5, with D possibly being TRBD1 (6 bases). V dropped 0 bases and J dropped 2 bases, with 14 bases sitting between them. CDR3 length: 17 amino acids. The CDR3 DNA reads TGTGCCAGCAGTTTAGCGGGGGGGAAGGGGGGCAATCAGCCCCAGCATTTT. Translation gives CASSLAGGKGGNQPQHF.